There are many counts of the clone carrying this T cell receptor beta chain. These data are taken from a study of response to subunit inactivated influenza vaccine. TCRdb redid the calling of the RT-PCR reads with MiXCR, one entry per CDR3 protein. The table shows approximately 700,000 distinct CDR3 sequences, with 15% to 18% occurring only once. The CDR3 sequence is 13 residues long. V was shortened by 6 bases and J by 4 bases, with 12 bases between the two germline ends. Sequenced material: PBMCs from blood, taken 11 to 12 days after vaccination. The clonotype was recovered from a middle-aged man who received an inactivated influenza vaccine. The rearrangement links TRBV12-3 or TRBV12-4 to TRBJ1-2; D might be TRBD1 (6 bases). CDR3 amino acids: CASSPGQRYGYTF. The CDR3 DNA sequence: TGTGCCAGCAGCCCCGGACAGCGCTATGGCTACACCTTC.